These 29 T cell receptor beta chains were all obtained from the same sample, sequenced in a study of T cell repertoires in cytomegalovirus infection. TCRdb used MiXCR to reprocess the reads, holding one entry per CDR3 protein. This table has 400,000 to 550,000 distinct CDR3 sequences, approximately 11% appearing once. Input material: PBMCs. The receptors stem from a human donor in good health (CMV status not recorded). Some clones in this sample may be carry-over from other donors' samples.

This clonotype has just a few counts. V gene TRBV20-1 combines with J gene TRBJ2-3, with a tentative D call TRBD2 (7 bases). Germline CDR1 reads DFQATT; CDR2 reads SNEGSKA (reference sequence). V was cut by 3 bases and J by 6 bases, with 25 bases left in between. This CDR3 has 17 residues. The CDR3 DNA sequence: TGCAGTGCTAGCAAAGAGGGGGGGAACAACCTAGGGGATACGCAGTATTTT. Encoded protein: CSASKEGGNNLGDTQYF.

The V call is TRBV7-9, the J call TRBJ2-6; 7 bases agree with TRBD1. Germline CDR1 is SEHNR and CDR2 is FQNEAQ (reference sequence). The CDR3 length is 17 residues. With 5 bases clipped from V and 0 bases from J, the junction kept 7 bases outside the gene matches. DNA for the CDR3: TGTGCCAGCAGCCTTCGGGCAGGGGGCTCTGGGGCCAACGTCCTGACTTTC. Translating gives CASSLRAGGSGANVLTF.

The chain is built from TRBV4-2 and TRBJ2-1, with a tentative D call TRBD2 (7 bases). Between the trimmed V and J ends, which lost 2 bases and 5 bases, there was a span of 22 bases. CDR1 LGHNA and CDR2 YNFKEQ come from the germline V gene. There are 18 residues in the CDR3. The CDR3 loop is CASSQLPGGLGTNNEQFF. The DNA of the CDR3 is TGTGCCAGCAGCCAACTTCCGGGGGGCCTGGGAACCAACAATGAGCAGTTCTTC.

At least ten counts were recorded for this clonotype. V and J are TRBV12-3 or TRBV12-4 and TRBJ1-1; D gene ambiguous. The V and J ends lost 5 bases and 1 base respectively, with 11 bases between them. The CDR3 is 14 residues long. CDR3 DNA: TGTGCCAGCAGTGCGGTAAACGGGAACACTGAAGCTTTCTTT. It translates to CASSAVNGNTEAFF.

The chain uses TRBV15 and TRBJ2-3; the D gene is possibly TRBD1 (5 bases). V shed 3 bases and J shed 5 bases, with 9 bases lying between them. This CDR3 is built from 13 residues. The germline V gene encodes CDR1 LNHNV and CDR2 YYDKDF (reference sequence). The CDR3 sequence: CATSRDTQDTQYF. CDR3 nucleotides: TGTGCCACCAGCAGGGACACCCAAGATACGCAGTATTTT.

At least ten counts were recorded for this clonotype. The chain carries TRBV12-3 or TRBV12-4 and TRBJ1-3; no clear D. V was cut by 5 bases and J by 2 bases, with 7 bases left in between. The length of the CDR3 is 13 residues. The CDR3 DNA reads as TGTGCCAGCAGTATTTTTCCTGGAAACACCATATATTTT. Residues: CASSIFPGNTIYF.

This clonotype was observed a handful of times. The CDR3 nucleotides are TGCAGTGCTTCCCTCTTCGAGCGGACCCAGTACTTC. Encoded protein: CSASLFERTQYF. V is TRBV20-1 and J is TRBJ2-5, with unresolved D. Germline CDR1 and CDR2: DFQATT and SNEGSKA (reference sequence). V dropped 5 bases and J dropped 7 bases, with 14 bases sitting between them. This CDR3 region has 12 residues.

This clonotype has a count of ten or more. The chain recombines TRBV12-3 or TRBV12-4 with TRBJ2-5; D not resolved. The CDR3 length is 13 residues. V was pared by 6 bases and J by 5 bases, with 13 bases between. CDR3 amino acids: CASRSFTEETQYF. CDR3 sequence (DNA): TGTGCCAGCAGAAGTTTCACCGAGGAGACCCAGTACTTC.

The sample holds a few counts of this clonotype. This chain joins TRBV15 and TRBJ2-1; D is perhaps TRBD1 or TRBD2 (5 bases each). The CDR3 is made up of 14 amino acids. Germline CDR1 LNHNV, CDR2 YYDKDF (reference sequence). The germline V and J ends were trimmed by 4 bases and 10 bases, with 17 bases remaining between them. The CDR3 DNA follows: TGTGCCACCAGCAAATATTCGGGACCATCGGAGCAGTTCTTC. Translating it yields CATSKYSGPSEQFF.

V is TRBV5-1 and J is TRBJ1-3; TRBD1 is a possible D gene (5 bases). The ends were cut back, 1 base at V and 3 bases at J, with 14 bases in the middle. This CDR3 has 16 residues. CDR1 and CDR2 from the germline V gene are SGHRS and YFSETQ. CDR3: CASSLMEPGDGNTIYF. CDR3 DNA: TGCGCCAGCAGCTTGATGGAACCGGGGGATGGAAACACCATATATTTT.

The chain links TRBV2 to TRBJ1-2, with 7 bases matching TRBD1. Germline V gene lookup returns CDR1 SNHLY and CDR2 FYNNEI. The CDR3 contains 11 residues. With 6 bases clipped from V and 11 bases from J, the junction kept 6 bases outside the gene matches. CDR3 coding DNA: TGTGCCAGCAGCCCTACAGGGGAATACACCTTC. Residues: CASSPTGEYTF.

This clonotype was detected many times. V is TRBV19 and J is TRBJ2-1; the D gene is possibly TRBD2 (5 bases). V lost 2 bases and J 4 bases, leaving 9 bases between the germline ends. Looked up from germline, CDR1 is LNHDA and CDR2 is SQIVND (reference sequence). This CDR3 is built from 14 residues. This CDR3 reads CASSISGSYNEQFF. The CDR3 nucleotides read TGTGCCAGTAGTATAAGCGGATCGTACAATGAGCAGTTCTTC.

This clonotype was seen repeatedly, ten times or more. This sequence joins TRBV7-8 and TRBJ2-3; perhaps TRBD2 as D (6 bases). The CDR3 runs to 14 residues. V gave up 5 bases and J gave up 4 bases, with 13 bases separating them. CDR1 SGHVS and CDR2 FQNEAQ come from the germline V gene. CDR3 sequence reads: CASSGTRGSDTQYF. CDR3 in DNA: TGTGCCAGCAGCGGGACCCGGGGGTCAGATACGCAGTATTTT.

This clonotype was detected many times. The chain links TRBV24-1 to TRBJ1-5; D is unresolved. CDR1 is KGHDR, CDR2 SFDVKD, per germline. V was shortened by 4 bases and J by 4 bases, with 4 bases between the two germline ends. This CDR3 has 12 amino acids. CDR3 sequence (DNA): TGTGCCACCAGTGACAGTAATCAGCCCCAGCATTTT. This codes for CATSDSNQPQHF.

This clonotype was seen a few times. The V gene is TRBV7-9, the J gene TRBJ1-4, with 7 bases fitting TRBD1. Germline CDR1 and CDR2: SEHNR and FQNEAQ (reference sequence). With 4 bases clipped from V and 7 bases from J, the junction kept 9 bases outside the gene matches. The CDR3 contains 15 residues. The CDR3 is CASSSRQGSREKLFF. As DNA, the CDR3 is TGTGCCAGCAGCTCTCGACAGGGTAGTCGTGAAAAACTGTTTTTT. The full variable domain, in which reference TRBV7-9 and TRBJ1-4 provide the parts outside the CDR3, is DTGVSQNPRHKITKRGQNVTFRCDPISEHNRLYWYRQTLGQGPEFLTYFQNEAQLEKSRLLSDRFSAERPKGSFSTLEIQRTEQGDSAMYLCASSSRQGSREKLFFGSGTQLSVL.

This clonotype was observed many times. The chain couples TRBV20-1 to TRBJ2-1, with D perhaps TRBD2 (5 bases). Trimming cost V 0 bases and J 0 bases, with 12 bases left between them. The CDR3 is 16 amino acids. Germline CDR1 reads DFQATT; CDR2 reads SNEGSKA (reference sequence). The CDR3 nucleotides are TGCAGTGCTAGAGATATCGAGCGGAGCTCCTACAATGAGCAGTTCTTC. Encoded protein: CSARDIERSSYNEQFF.

Ten or more counts support this clonotype. The chain links TRBV2 to TRBJ1-4, with D tentatively TRBD1 (5 bases). V shed 4 bases and J shed 3 bases, with 12 bases lying between them. Germline CDR1 SNHLY, CDR2 FYNNEI. The CDR3 is 15 amino acids. The CDR3 region has the DNA TGTGCCAGCAGTGGGGGCAGGGCACCTAATGAAAAACTGTTTTTT. It is translated as CASSGGRAPNEKLFF. Complete variable domain (other parts from reference TRBV2 and TRBJ1-4): EPEVTQTPSHQVTQMGQEVILRCVPISNHLYFYWYRQILGQKVEFLVSFYNNEISEKSEIFDDQFSVERPDGSNFTLKIRSTKLEDSAMYFCASSGGRAPNEKLFFGSGTQLSVL.

The CDR3 here is CASSNPGLGAYEQYF. The CDR3 DNA reads TGTGCCAGCAGCAATCCCGGTCTAGGGGCCTACGAGCAGTACTTC. The chain combines TRBV27 with TRBJ2-7; weak D call: TRBD1 (5 bases). Germline CDR1 MNHEY, CDR2 SMNVEV (reference sequence). The CDR3 consists of 15 residues. Trimming took 6 bases from V and 2 from J, leaving 17 bases between them.

This clonotype came up many times. The chain uses TRBV7-9 and TRBJ2-1, with 7 nucleotides matching TRBD2. Germline V gene lookup returns CDR1 SEHNR and CDR2 FQNEAQ (reference sequence). CDR3 length: 14 amino acids. Trimming took 4 bases from V and 7 from J; bases not matched to a gene: 7. CDR3 nucleotide sequence: TGTGCCAGCAGCTCCATGACTAGCCTGAATGAGCAGTTCTTC. This encodes CASSSMTSLNEQFF.

This clonotype occurred many times. The CDR3 spells CASRLDRVAEKLFF. The CDR3 DNA is TGTGCCAGCAGACTTGATAGGGTTGCGGAAAAACTGTTTTTT. The rearrangement uses TRBV7-8 and TRBJ1-4; D remains unclear. V was trimmed by 6 bases and J by 8 bases, leaving 16 bases between them. The germline gives CDR1 SGHVS, CDR2 FQNEAQ. This CDR3 spans 14 amino acids.

This clonotype was found many times. The J gene is TRBJ2-1, the V gene TRBV7-9; TRBD1 might be the D (6 bases). Trimming removed 5 bases from V and 6 bases from J, with 20 bases in between. Germline values: CDR1 SEHNR, CDR2 FQNEAQ (reference sequence). This CDR3 spans 16 amino acids. The DNA of the CDR3 is TGTGCCAGCAGCCCCTCCAGGGGCCTAACATTCAATGAGCAGTTCTTC. This translates into CASSPSRGLTFNEQFF.

V usage is TRBV18 and J usage is TRBJ1-6; 7 bases are a match to TRBD1. Trimming took 3 bases from V and 0 from J; bases not matched to a gene: 2. Germline CDR1 KGHSH, CDR2 LQKENI. The CDR3 contains 16 residues. This chain's CDR3 is CASSPRGSSYNSPLHF. The CDR3 bases are TGTGCCAGCTCACCCAGGGGGAGCTCCTATAATTCACCCCTCCACTTT.

This clonotype turned up a few times. The chain recombines TRBV6-4 with TRBJ2-1; 8 nucleotides agree with TRBD1. V lost 2 bases to trimming and J lost 9 bases; unmatched junction nucleotides: 3. Germline CDR1 reads MRHNA; CDR2 reads SNTAGT. The CDR3 is 13 residues long. The CDR3 DNA reads as TGTGCCAGCAGTGACACCGACAGGGGTGAGCAGTTCTTC. Its translation: CASSDTDRGEQFF.

The rearrangement uses TRBV6-2 or TRBV6-3 and TRBJ1-1, with a weak D call TRBD1 (5 bases). CDR3 length: 17 residues. V was shortened by 0 bases and J by 0 bases, with 14 bases between the two germline ends. In germline, CDR1 is MNHEY, CDR2 SVGEGT. The CDR3 nucleotides read TGTGCCAGCAGTTACTCTGAGGGGCAGTCCATGAACACTGAAGCTTTCTTT. Its protein product is CASSYSEGQSMNTEAFF.

For the CDR3, the DNA is TGCGCCAGCAGCCAAGGGGGGGGGGATAACACCGGGGAGCTGTTTTTT. Protein: CASSQGGGDNTGELFF. The genes are TRBV4-1 and TRBJ2-2, with 7 bases that match TRBD2. The CDR3 is 16 residues long. The germline V gene has CDR1 MGHRA and CDR2 YSYEKL. V lost 1 base and J lost 2; bases outside the gene matches: 4.

As concerns this clonotype: The conserved closing phenylalanine or tryptophan is absent in this CDR3, likely reflecting a read error. The genes are TRBV7-9 and TRBJ2-7, with a possible D match to TRBD1 (5 bases). The V gene's germline CDR1 is SEHNR and CDR2 FQNEAQ (reference sequence). The CDR3 extends over 13 amino acids. V was pared by 5 bases and J by 6 bases, with 14 bases between. The CDR3 DNA reads as TGTGCCAGCAGCCGCACGGAAGGGGTCGAGCAGTACTCC. This encodes CASSRTEGVEQYS.

This clonotype was found many times. The chain carries TRBV25-1 and TRBJ2-4, with TRBD1 matching 7 bases. Losses at the gene ends were 3 bases for V and 4 bases for J; bases not matched to a gene: 6. This CDR3 contains 15 residues. Germline loops: CDR1 MGHDK, CDR2 SYGVNS. CDR3 loop: CASSDFNRGKNIQYF. CDR3 in DNA: TGTGCCAGCAGTGATTTTAACAGGGGAAAAAACATTCAGTACTTC. Full variable domain (remainder filled in from reference TRBV25-1 and TRBJ2-4): EADIYQTPRYLVIGTGKKITLECSQTMGHDKMYWYQQDPGMELHLIHYSYGVNSTEKGDLSSESTVSRIRTEHFPLTLESARPSHTSQYLCASSDFNRGKNIQYFGAGTRLSVL.

There are a few counts of this clonotype. This rearrangement joins TRBV12-3 or TRBV12-4 to TRBJ2-1; D uncertain. The CDR3 is made up of 13 amino acids. V was shortened by 2 bases and J by 8 bases, with 10 bases between the two germline ends. This CDR3 reads CASSLSGVDEQFF. CDR3 sequence (DNA): TGTGCCAGCAGTTTATCCGGAGTAGATGAGCAGTTCTTC.

This clonotype was counted ten times or more. The J gene is TRBJ2-3, the V gene TRBV19, with a tentative D call TRBD1 (6 bases). The CDR3 covers 14 residues. CDR1 and CDR2 (germline): LNHDA, SQIVND (reference sequence). Trimming shortened V by 10 bases and J by 3 bases, and 17 bases separated the two germline ends. The CDR3 loop reads CATRTGSLTDTQYF. The CDR3 nucleotides read TGTGCCACCCGAACAGGGAGCTTGACAGATACGCAGTATTTT.